The 17 T cell receptor beta chains listed next were all sequenced from one sample in a study of cytomegalovirus exposure and HLA in healthy donors. The PCR made use of 60 Vbeta and 13 Jbeta primers. Assay: immunoSEQ multiplex PCR; the TCRdb copy retains only in-frame clones and omits some. The sample lists about 180,000 clones, 72% occurring once. The sequenced material came from PBMCs. The receptors were gathered from a human donor in good health.

The V gene is TRBV7-9, the J gene TRBJ1-5; TRBD1 agrees at 8 bases. This CDR3 has 17 amino acids. CDR1 is SEHNR, CDR2 FQNEAQ, per germline (reference sequence). After removal of 5 bases from V and 2 bases from J, the junction contained 11 bases not matched to a gene. The CDR3 here is CASSLWTGRMRNQPQHF. The DNA of the CDR3 is TGTGCCAGCAGCCTGTGGACAGGGAGGATGCGCAATCAGCCCCAGCATTTT.

V and J are TRBV5-5 and TRBJ2-7; 7 nucleotides align to TRBD2. Per germline, CDR1 SGHKS and CDR2 YYEKEE (reference sequence). Trimming took 4 bases from V and 0 from J; bases not matched to a gene: 10. This CDR3 is built from 16 residues. The CDR3 coding sequence is TGTGCCAGCAGCCCTTGGGGGAGGGCCCGCTCCTACGAGCAGTACTTC. It specifies CASSPWGRARSYEQYF. Based on the CDR3 plus reference TRBV5-5 and TRBJ2-7, the full variable domain is DAGVTQSPTHLIKTRGQQVTLRCSPISGHKSVSWYQQVLGQGPQFIFQYYEKEERGRGNFPDRFSARQFPNYSSELNVNALLLGDSALYLCASSPWGRARSYEQYFGPGTRLTVT.

There are a few counts of this clone. The genes are TRBV5-1 and TRBJ2-2; TRBD1 agrees at 11 bases. The ends lost 2 bases at V and 5 bases at J; junction bases unmatched: 8. The CDR3 extends over 17 amino acids. The germline gives CDR1 SGHRS, CDR2 YFSETQ. The DNA of the CDR3 is TGCGCCAGCAGCTTTTCCGGACAGGGGGCTTGGACCGGGGAGCTGTTTTTT. Translation: CASSFSGQGAWTGELFF.

This clone has just one count. V usage is TRBV5-1 and J usage is TRBJ2-1, with 12 bases fitting TRBD2. V lost 0 bases and J lost 0; bases outside the gene matches: 1. This CDR3 region has 17 residues. The V gene's germline CDR1 is SGHRS and CDR2 YFSETQ. The CDR3 region has the DNA TGCGCCAGCAGCTTGGCGACTAGCGGGAGCTCCTACAATGAGCAGTTCTTC. Translating gives CASSLATSGSSYNEQFF.

This clone was seen only a few times. This chain links TRBV6-6 with TRBJ1-1, with 7 bases matching TRBD1. The CDR3 is 15 residues long. The germline CDR1 and CDR2 sequences are MNHNY and SVGAGI (reference sequence). Losses at the gene ends were 7 bases for V and 1 base for J; bases not matched to a gene: 9. CDR3 sequence reads: CASTLLGGRNTEAFF. The CDR3 bases are TGTGCCAGCACGCTACTAGGGGGCAGGAACACTGAAGCTTTCTTT.

V is TRBV7-3 and J is TRBJ1-1; possibly TRBD1 for D (6 bases). Germline assignment: CDR1 SGHTA and CDR2 FQGTGA. The V gene lost 3 bases and the J gene lost 1 base, with 9 bases spanning the gap. This CDR3 region has 14 residues. CDR3 coding DNA: TGTGCCAGCAGCTTCACAGGGCAGAACACTGAAGCTTTCTTT. Amino acid sequence: CASSFTGQNTEAFF.

The V and J genes are TRBV19 and TRBJ1-1; weak D call: TRBD1 (5 bases). The CDR3 spans 14 residues. Per germline, CDR1 LNHDA and CDR2 SQIVND (reference sequence). The V end lost 3 bases, the J end lost 3 bases, and 11 bases lay between the germline ends. The CDR3 nucleotides read TGTGCCAGTAGTATCGGATCCAGGGACACTGAAGCTTTCTTT. This codes for CASSIGSRDTEAFF.

The chain employs TRBV7-9 and TRBJ2-3; 8 nucleotides agree with TRBD2. V lost 4 bases, J lost 2 bases, and 5 bases stayed unmatched. Germline V CDR1 and CDR2: SEHNR, FQNEAQ (reference sequence). The CDR3 is 15 amino acids. CDR3 DNA sequence: TGTGCCAGCAGCTCGACACTAGCGGACACAGATACGCAGTATTTT. Amino acid sequence: CASSSTLADTDTQYF.

As for this clone: It is likely a read error, because the conserved phenylalanine at the end of the CDR3 is missing. The rearrangement links TRBV9 to TRBJ2-7, with D perhaps TRBD1 (5 bases). Deletions cut 3 bases from V and 4 bases from J, with 17 bases between. There are 15 residues in the CDR3. Germline loops: CDR1 SGDLS, CDR2 YYNGEE. The CDR3 DNA reads TGTGCCAGCAGCGCAGGGCCCCAGGGTGTGTACGAGCAGTACTCC. It yields the protein CASSAGPQGVYEQYS.

The V and J genes are TRBV6-6 and TRBJ2-5, with D hard to call. Germline V gives CDR1 MNHNY, CDR2 SVGAGI (reference sequence). The CDR3 runs to 11 residues. Trimming stripped 6 bases from V and 5 bases from J, with 7 bases between. DNA for the CDR3: TGTGCCAGCAGCTCTGCGGAGACCCAGTACTTC. Encoded protein: CASSSAETQYF.

The J gene is TRBJ1-5, the V gene TRBV7-9; the D gene is possibly TRBD1 (5 bases). V was clipped by 5 bases and J by 7 bases, with 15 bases between them. Per germline, CDR1 SEHNR and CDR2 FQNEAQ (reference sequence). The CDR3 is 14 residues long. The chain's CDR3 is CASSVGGAGQPQHF. The CDR3, as DNA: TGTGCCAGCAGCGTCGGAGGGGCGGGGCAGCCCCAGCATTTT.

The genes are TRBV27 and TRBJ1-1; D might be TRBD1 (6 bases). The V gene lost 5 bases and the J gene lost 5 bases, with 21 bases spanning the gap. The germline V gene encodes CDR1 MNHEY and CDR2 SMNVEV (reference sequence). The CDR3 has 16 residues. CDR3 DNA sequence: TGTGCCAGCAGTCCCGGTGGGGGGGCCTACATGACTGAAGCTTTCTTT. It translates to CASSPGGGAYMTEAFF.

V and J are TRBV4-1 and TRBJ2-3; a possible D gene is TRBD2 (5 bases). Germline CDR1 reads MGHRA; CDR2 reads YSYEKL. The CDR3 consists of 14 residues. The V and J ends lost 0 bases and 3 bases respectively, with 7 bases between them. This CDR3 is CASSQEAVTDTQYF. The CDR3 bases are TGCGCCAGCAGCCAAGAAGCGGTTACAGATACGCAGTATTTT.

The chain recombines TRBV7-2 with TRBJ1-2; 7 positions agree with TRBD1. V lost 6 bases to trimming and J lost 6 bases; unmatched junction nucleotides: 13. The CDR3 loop spans 15 amino acids. CDR1 is SGHTA, CDR2 FQGNSA, per germline. The CDR3 protein is CASRNGQVLLDGYTF. CDR3 DNA sequence: TGTGCCAGCAGAAATGGACAGGTCCTATTAGATGGCTACACCTTC.

The CDR3 DNA follows: TGTGCCAGTAGTCGGGACTTTCCTACCACAGATACGCAGTATTTT. It encodes CASSRDFPTTDTQYF. This sequence joins TRBV19 and TRBJ2-3; maybe TRBD2 (6 bases). V lost 5 bases, J lost 2 bases, and 14 bases lay in between. The CDR3 consists of 15 residues. Germline-derived CDR1 and CDR2 are LNHDA and SQIVND (reference sequence).

The rearrangement joins TRBV5-4 to TRBJ2-7; TRBD1 aligns across 7 bases. The ends lost 5 bases at V and 1 base at J; junction bases unmatched: 9. The CDR3 spans 15 residues. Germline V gives CDR1 SGHNT, CDR2 YYREEE (reference sequence). The CDR3 loop is CASSRPGTESYEQYF. For the CDR3, the DNA is TGTGCCAGCAGTCGCCCCGGGACAGAGTCCTACGAGCAGTACTTC.

The chain recombines TRBV6-5 with TRBJ1-2, with D unclear. Trimming removed 7 bases at V and 8 bases at J, with 23 bases between. The CDR3 loop spans 15 amino acids. Germline CDR1 and CDR2: MNHEY and SVGAGI. The CDR3 region has the DNA TGTGCCAGCACCAACCTTCCGACGCGCGGTAACGGCTACACCTTC. It translates to CASTNLPTRGNGYTF.